The clone carrying this T cell receptor beta chain has just one count. This CDR3 has 16 residues. Germline lookup yields CDR1 MNHEY and CDR2 SVGAGI. V shed 2 bases, J shed 13 bases, and the junction held 15 bases outside the gene matches. This record belongs to a study of blood T cell repertoires in COVID-19. Study context: T cells, B-cell-depleted T cells, or PBMCs supplied cDNA or gDNA.

TCRdb's copy holds only in-frame clones and misses some; the assay was immunoSEQ multiplex PCR. Among hundreds of thousands of clones listed, approximately 90% were seen once. The V gene is TRBV6-5, the J gene TRBJ2-5; TRBD1 agrees at 11 bases. This receptor was taken from an elderly man with acute or convalescent COVID-19. The specimen sequenced was peripheral blood. The CDR3 is CASSYPYRDRGGILYF. The CDR3 bases are TGTGCCAGCAGTTACCCGTACCGGGACAGGGGGGGGATTTTGTACTTC.